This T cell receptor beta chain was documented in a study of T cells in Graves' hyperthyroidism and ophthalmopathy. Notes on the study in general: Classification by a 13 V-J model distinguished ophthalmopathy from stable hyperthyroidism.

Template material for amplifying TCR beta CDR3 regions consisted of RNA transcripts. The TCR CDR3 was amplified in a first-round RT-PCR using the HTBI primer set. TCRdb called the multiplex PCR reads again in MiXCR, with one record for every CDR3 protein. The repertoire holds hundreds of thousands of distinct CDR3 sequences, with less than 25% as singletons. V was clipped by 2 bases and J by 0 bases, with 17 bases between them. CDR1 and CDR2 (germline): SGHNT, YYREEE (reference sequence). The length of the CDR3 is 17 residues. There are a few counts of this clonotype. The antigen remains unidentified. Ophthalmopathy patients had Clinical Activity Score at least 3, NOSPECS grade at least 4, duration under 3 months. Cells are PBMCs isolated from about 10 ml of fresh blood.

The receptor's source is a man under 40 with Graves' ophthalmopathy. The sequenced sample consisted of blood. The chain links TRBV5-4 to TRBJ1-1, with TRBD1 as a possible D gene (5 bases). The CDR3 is CASSLGPVGPMNTEAFF. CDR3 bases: TGTGCCAGCAGCTTAGGGCCCGTGGGGCCTATGAACACTGAAGCTTTCTTT.